This T cell receptor (beta chain) was captured in a study of cytomegalovirus exposure and HLA in healthy donors. General study points: For presence/absence analyses, sequencing depth was assumed to be roughly uniform across donors. The study recorded about 160 TCR beta chains that were cytomegalovirus-associated.

To note about this clone: Its antigen is not identified.

It was with 60 Vbeta and 13 Jbeta primers that the PCR ran. TCRdb's copy holds only in-frame clones and misses some; the assay was immunoSEQ multiplex PCR. The sample totals about 54,000 clones; its top ten clones hold approximately 7%. The CDR3 length is 15 residues. V was clipped by 0 bases and J by 2 bases, with 12 bases between them. Germline V CDR1 and CDR2: SGHRS, YFSETQ. Sequencing input: PBMCs. This sequence originates from a woman between 40 and 50 years old in good health and CMV-seronegative. The rearrangement joins TRBV5-1 to TRBJ2-7; possible D gene TRBD2, 6 bases. This chain's CDR3 is CASSLVLGGAYEQYF. DNA for the CDR3: TGCGCCAGCAGCTTGGTCTTGGGGGGAGCCTACGAGCAGTACTTC.